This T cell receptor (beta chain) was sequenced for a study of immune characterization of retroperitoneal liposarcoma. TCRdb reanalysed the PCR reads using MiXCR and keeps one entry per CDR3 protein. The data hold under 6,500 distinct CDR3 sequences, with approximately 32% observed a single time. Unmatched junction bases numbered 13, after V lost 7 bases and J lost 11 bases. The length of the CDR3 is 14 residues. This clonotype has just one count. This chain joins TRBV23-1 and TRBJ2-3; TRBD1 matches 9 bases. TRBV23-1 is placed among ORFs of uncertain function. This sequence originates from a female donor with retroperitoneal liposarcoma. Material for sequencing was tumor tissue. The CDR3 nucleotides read TGCGCCAGCACCCTGAAGGGACAGGGAAGAGTGCAGTATTTT. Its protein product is CASTLKGQGRVQYF.